These T cell receptor beta chains were read from a single sample in a study of blood T cell repertoires in COVID-19. Only in-frame clones appear in the TCRdb table, and some are missing; sequencing was by immunoSEQ multiplex PCR. Among over 250,000 clones listed, 89% were seen once. Sequencing was carried out using peripheral blood. Source of these receptors: a woman aged 55-70 years with acute or convalescent COVID-19. Each CDR3 is given with its conserved first and last residue. D genes are given only for firm matches. Clone size is given for some rows only: seen once, a few or many times, or a class if the clone is expanded.

>-|TRBV12-3/TRBV12-4|-|TRBJ1-2
TGTGCCAGCAGCTCCGGGGGTTCGAGTGGCTACACCTTC
CASSSGGSSGYTF
>-|TRBV6-5|-|TRBJ1-4
TGTGCCAGCAGTTACTTCAGGGGTGAAAAACTGTTTTTT
CASSYFRGEKLFF
>-|TRBV3-1/TRBV3-2|TRBD1|TRBJ1-3
TGTGCCAGCAGCCCAGGGACAGCTGGAAACACCATATATTTT
CASSPGTAGNTIYF
>-|TRBV27|-|TRBJ2-7
TGTGCCAGCAGTTTATCGCGGGGCCGGGGCTACGAGCAGTACTTC
CASSLSRGRGYEQYF
>-|TRBV27|-|TRBJ2-1
TGTGCCAGCAGTGCCAGGAGGGCGGGGAATGAGCAGTTCTTC
CASSARRAGNEQFF
>-|TRBV7-2|TRBD1|TRBJ2-5
TGTGCCAGCAGCTCCGGACAGGGGGGTGAGACCCAGTACTTC
CASSSGQGGETQYF
>few|TRBV7-9|TRBD2|TRBJ2-2
TGTGCCAGCAGTCAGACTAGCGGGGACACCGGGGAGCTGTTTTTT
CASSQTSGDTGELFF
>few|TRBV4-3|-|TRBJ1-5
TGCGCCAGCAGCCAAGAGCTACAGTCCAATCAGCCCCAGCATTTT
CASSQELQSNQPQHF
>once|TRBV10-3|TRBD2|TRBJ2-1
TGTGCCATCAGGGGGACTAGCGGGAGGGTCAACAATGAGCAGTTCTTC
CAIRGTSGRVNNEQFF
>-|TRBV12-3/TRBV12-4|TRBD1|TRBJ1-2
TGTGCCACCTGGACAGGACGAAATGGCTACACCTTC
CATWTGRNGYTF
>-|TRBV2|-|TRBJ2-1
TGTGCCAGCAGTGCCCGCGGGACAGATAACAATGAGCAGTTCTTC
CASSARGTDNNEQFF
>-|TRBV9|TRBD1|TRBJ2-1
TGTGCCAGCAGCGTAACCGGGACAGGAGAGCAGTTCTTC
CASSVTGTGEQFF
>-|TRBV12-3/TRBV12-4|-|TRBJ1-2
TGTGCCAGCAGTTTCCGACAGTTCTATGGCTACACCTTC
CASSFRQFYGYTF
>once|TRBV6-2/TRBV6-3|-|TRBJ2-2
TGTGCCAGCAGTTACTCGACAGTCACCGGGGAGCTGTTTTTT
CASSYSTVTGELFF
>-|TRBV24-1|TRBD2|TRBJ2-1
TGTGCCACCAGTGACCCGACTAGCGGGATTTCCTACAATGAGCAGTTCTTC
CATSDPTSGISYNEQFF
>-|TRBV28|TRBD1|TRBJ1-5
TGTGCCAGCAGTCTGGGGACAGTGGGGCCCCAGCATTTT
CASSLGTVGPQHF
>-|TRBV7-2|-|TRBJ2-3
TGTGCCAGCAGCCGCGGGATGGGCGGGATAAAAATAGATACGCAGTATTTT
CASSRGMGGIKIDTQYF